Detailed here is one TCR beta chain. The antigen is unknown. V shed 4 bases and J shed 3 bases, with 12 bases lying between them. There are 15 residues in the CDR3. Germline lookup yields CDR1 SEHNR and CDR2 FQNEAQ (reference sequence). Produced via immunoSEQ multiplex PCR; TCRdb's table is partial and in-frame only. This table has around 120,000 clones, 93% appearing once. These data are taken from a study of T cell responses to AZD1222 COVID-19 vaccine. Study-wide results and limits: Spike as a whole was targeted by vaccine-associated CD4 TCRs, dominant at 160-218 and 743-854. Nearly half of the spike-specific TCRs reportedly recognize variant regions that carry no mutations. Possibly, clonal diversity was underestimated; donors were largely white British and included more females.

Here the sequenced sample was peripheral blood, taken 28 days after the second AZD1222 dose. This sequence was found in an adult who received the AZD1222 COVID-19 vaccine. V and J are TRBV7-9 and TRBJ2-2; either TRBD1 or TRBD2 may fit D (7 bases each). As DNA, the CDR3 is TGTGCCAGCAGCTCCCAGGGGGGGCACACCGGGGAGCTGTTTTTT. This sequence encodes CASSSQGGHTGELFF.